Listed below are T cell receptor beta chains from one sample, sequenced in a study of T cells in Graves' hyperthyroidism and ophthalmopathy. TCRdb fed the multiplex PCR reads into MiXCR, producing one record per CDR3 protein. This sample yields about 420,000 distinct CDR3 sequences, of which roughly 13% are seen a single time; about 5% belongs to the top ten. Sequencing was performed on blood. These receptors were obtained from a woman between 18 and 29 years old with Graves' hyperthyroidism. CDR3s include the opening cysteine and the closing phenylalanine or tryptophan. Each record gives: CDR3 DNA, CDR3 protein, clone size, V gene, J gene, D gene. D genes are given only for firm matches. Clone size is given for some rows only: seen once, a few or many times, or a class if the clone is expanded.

CDR3nt: TGTGCCTGGAGCGAACAGGGGGGATCCTACGAGCAGTACTTC
CDR3aa: CAWSEQGGSYEQYF
abundance: many
v_gene: TRBV30
j_gene: TRBJ2-7
d_gene: TRBD1

CDR3nt: TGTGCCAGCAGCGGACAGCCCCTCTTCTATAATAGCAATCAGCCCCAGCATTTT
CDR3aa: CASSGQPLFYNSNQPQHF
abundance: many
v_gene: TRBV28
j_gene: TRBJ1-5
d_gene: .

CDR3nt: TGTGCCAGCAGCCCACCCCCCTACAATGAGCAGTTCTTC
CDR3aa: CASSPPPYNEQFF
abundance: many
v_gene: TRBV11-2
j_gene: TRBJ2-1
d_gene: .

CDR3nt: TGCGCCAGCAGCCCAAGGACAGGTTCGAACACCGGGGAGCTGTTTTTT
CDR3aa: CASSPRTGSNTGELFF
abundance: many
v_gene: TRBV5-1
j_gene: TRBJ2-2
d_gene: TRBD1

CDR3nt: TGCAGCGTCCTTACCGCCCTCTCCCTAGCGGGAGCCTACGAGCAGTACTTC
CDR3aa: CSVLTALSLAGAYEQYF
abundance: many
v_gene: TRBV29-1
j_gene: TRBJ2-7
d_gene: TRBD2

CDR3nt: TGTGCCAGCAGACCAACTCGACACCTTTACGAGCAGTACTTC
CDR3aa: CASRPTRHLYEQYF
abundance: many
v_gene: TRBV7-2
j_gene: TRBJ2-7
d_gene: .

CDR3nt: TGTGCCAGCAGTCAAGTTTTCGTGATCTATGGCTACACCTTC
CDR3aa: CASSQVFVIYGYTF
abundance: many
v_gene: TRBV6-2/TRBV6-3
j_gene: TRBJ1-2
d_gene: .

CDR3nt: TGTGCCAGCAGACCGGGACAGGTGGGCGGGGAGCTGTTTTTT
CDR3aa: CASRPGQVGGELFF
abundance: many
v_gene: TRBV27
j_gene: TRBJ2-2
d_gene: TRBD1

CDR3nt: TGTGCCAGCAGCCCTCGACAGGGATCAGGTTCACCCCTCCACTTT
CDR3aa: CASSPRQGSGSPLHF
abundance: many
v_gene: TRBV11-2
j_gene: TRBJ1-6
d_gene: TRBD1

CDR3nt: TGTGCCAGCAGCCCCGAGGGCTCTGGAAACACCATATATTTT
CDR3aa: CASSPEGSGNTIYF
abundance: .
v_gene: TRBV28
j_gene: TRBJ1-3
d_gene: .

CDR3nt: TGCGCCAGCAGCTTGGCCCTAGGCGGGGGCGAGCAGTACTTC
CDR3aa: CASSLALGGGEQYF
abundance: many
v_gene: TRBV5-1
j_gene: TRBJ2-7
d_gene: TRBD2

CDR3nt: TGTGCCAGCAGCCGGAAGCTAACGGGACAGGGCCTCACTGAAGCTTTCTTT
CDR3aa: CASSRKLTGQGLTEAFF
abundance: many
v_gene: TRBV3-1
j_gene: TRBJ1-1
d_gene: TRBD1

CDR3nt: TGTGCCAGCAGTGAACTCCCTAGCGTAGAGACCCAGTACTTC
CDR3aa: CASSELPSVETQYF
abundance: many
v_gene: TRBV6-1
j_gene: TRBJ2-5
d_gene: .

CDR3nt: TGCGCCAGCAGCCAAGATCAGGCGATCTCCTACAATGAGCAGTTCTTC
CDR3aa: CASSQDQAISYNEQFF
abundance: .
v_gene: TRBV4-1
j_gene: TRBJ2-1
d_gene: .

CDR3nt: TGTGCCAGCAGCATCGGACTGTACAATGAGCAGTTCTTC
CDR3aa: CASSIGLYNEQFF
abundance: many
v_gene: TRBV5-6
j_gene: TRBJ2-1
d_gene: .

CDR3nt: TGTGCCAGCACCCTATATCCGACAGGCTACGAGCAGTACTTC
CDR3aa: CASTLYPTGYEQYF
abundance: few
v_gene: TRBV6-1
j_gene: TRBJ2-7
d_gene: .

CDR3nt: TGTGCCACCAGCACACGGACAGGGGTTGAAAAACTGTTTTTT
CDR3aa: CATSTRTGVEKLFF
abundance: many
v_gene: TRBV15
j_gene: TRBJ1-4
d_gene: TRBD1

CDR3nt: TGTGCCAGCAGTTTGACCGGGACCCCTCTGACCACTGAAGCTTTCTTT
CDR3aa: CASSLTGTPLTTEAFF
abundance: medium-sized
v_gene: TRBV28
j_gene: TRBJ1-1
d_gene: .

CDR3nt: TGTGCCAGCAGCTTACTGGGACAGGACCAAGAGACCCAGTACTTC
CDR3aa: CASSLLGQDQETQYF
abundance: many
v_gene: TRBV7-3
j_gene: TRBJ2-5
d_gene: TRBD1

CDR3nt: TGTGCCAGCAGCGAAGGGGACAGGGAATTCACAGATACGCAGTATTTT
CDR3aa: CASSEGDREFTDTQYF
abundance: many
v_gene: TRBV7-9
j_gene: TRBJ2-3
d_gene: TRBD1

CDR3nt: TGTGCCAGCAGTGGGGGGACTAGCGGGAGCCATGAGCAGTTCTTC
CDR3aa: CASSGGTSGSHEQFF
abundance: many
v_gene: TRBV2
j_gene: TRBJ2-1
d_gene: TRBD2

CDR3nt: TGTGCCAGCAGTGAATATAAAACTAGACAGGGAGTGGAAGGCTACACCTTC
CDR3aa: CASSEYKTRQGVEGYTF
abundance: .
v_gene: TRBV6-1
j_gene: TRBJ1-2
d_gene: TRBD1

CDR3nt: TGCGCCAGCACAGGGGCGGAAAGCTCCTACGAGCAGTACTTC
CDR3aa: CASTGAESSYEQYF
abundance: many
v_gene: TRBV5-1
j_gene: TRBJ2-7
d_gene: .

CDR3nt: TGCAGCGTTCGGGACGGACGCGGGACCCAGTACTTC
CDR3aa: CSVRDGRGTQYF
abundance: many
v_gene: TRBV29-1
j_gene: TRBJ2-5
d_gene: .

CDR3nt: TGTGCCAGCAGTTTAGAGGGGGGGCGAGGGGGCGGGGAGACCCAGTACTTC
CDR3aa: CASSLEGGRGGGETQYF
abundance: many
v_gene: TRBV12-3/TRBV12-4
j_gene: TRBJ2-5
d_gene: .

CDR3nt: TGCAGTGCTTCAGACAGGGCCACAGATACGCAGTATTTT
CDR3aa: CSASDRATDTQYF
abundance: many
v_gene: TRBV20-1
j_gene: TRBJ2-3
d_gene: TRBD1

CDR3nt: TGTGCCAGCAGCTTAGGGGCGGGCCGCTACGAGCAGTACTTC
CDR3aa: CASSLGAGRYEQYF
abundance: many
v_gene: TRBV7-2
j_gene: TRBJ2-7
d_gene: .

CDR3nt: TGTGCCAGCAGCTTAACAGGGAGCCCTAGCACAGATACGCAGTATTTT
CDR3aa: CASSLTGSPSTDTQYF
abundance: few
v_gene: TRBV5-6
j_gene: TRBJ2-3
d_gene: .

CDR3nt: TGTGCCAGCAGCAGTGGACAGGGAACTAACTATGGCTACACCTTC
CDR3aa: CASSSGQGTNYGYTF
abundance: few
v_gene: TRBV7-9
j_gene: TRBJ1-2
d_gene: TRBD1

CDR3nt: TGTGCCAGCAGGGAAGGGACTATGAACACTGAAGCTTTCTTT
CDR3aa: CASREGTMNTEAFF
abundance: few
v_gene: TRBV12-3/TRBV12-4
j_gene: TRBJ1-1
d_gene: .

CDR3nt: TGTGCCAGCAGTAGGGGGGTGGACGGCTCCTACGAGCAGTACTTC
CDR3aa: CASSRGVDGSYEQYF
abundance: many
v_gene: TRBV27
j_gene: TRBJ2-7
d_gene: .

CDR3nt: TGTGCCAGCAGATTCCAGGGGGAGGAATACGCCGAGCAGTACTTC
CDR3aa: CASRFQGEEYAEQYF
abundance: many
v_gene: TRBV28
j_gene: TRBJ2-7
d_gene: .

CDR3nt: TGCGCCAGCAGCTTGGGAAACGGGGACCAAGAGACCCAGTACTTC
CDR3aa: CASSLGNGDQETQYF
abundance: few
v_gene: TRBV5-1
j_gene: TRBJ2-5
d_gene: .

CDR3nt: TGTGCCAGCAGCCAAGGACAGATAAATGAAAAACTGTTTTTT
CDR3aa: CASSQGQINEKLFF
abundance: many
v_gene: TRBV3-1
j_gene: TRBJ1-4
d_gene: .

CDR3nt: TGTGCCACCAGCAGAGCGGCAGGGTTAAGTAAAAATGAGCAGTTCTTC
CDR3aa: CATSRAAGLSKNEQFF
abundance: .
v_gene: TRBV15
j_gene: TRBJ2-1
d_gene: .

CDR3nt: TGTGCCAGCAGTGAAGCGCGGGGTTTTAATTCACCCCTCCACTTT
CDR3aa: CASSEARGFNSPLHF
abundance: many
v_gene: TRBV2
j_gene: TRBJ1-6
d_gene: .